These 32 T cell receptor beta chains were all obtained from the same sample, sequenced in a study of identical twins. In TCRdb, the 5' RACE reads were re-called with MiXCR into one record per CDR3 protein. The sample lists about 430,000 distinct CDR3 sequences, less than 20% seen once, with 10% to 15% in the top ten. Sequenced input: naive T cells sorted from blood. Receptors were obtained from a man between 50 and 59 years old in good health.

Ten or more counts support this clonotype. The gene calls are TRBV11-2 and TRBJ1-1, with TRBD1 as a possible D gene (6 bases). The V gene's germline CDR1 is SGHAT and CDR2 FQNNGV. The CDR3 has 13 residues. Trimming shortened V by 1 base and J by 5 bases, and 8 bases separated the two germline ends. The CDR3 nucleotides are TGTGCCAGCAGCTTAGCCCAGGGGACTGAAGCTTTCTTT. Protein product: CASSLAQGTEAFF. Combining the CDR3 with reference TRBV11-2 and TRBJ1-1 gives the whole variable domain EAGVAQSPRYKIIEKRQSVAFWCNPISGHATLYWYQQILGQGPKLLIQFQNNGVVDDSQLPKDRFSAERLKGVDSTLKIQPAKLEDSAVYLCASSLAQGTEAFFGQGTRLTVV.

The chain is built from TRBV30 and TRBJ2-5; D gene unclear. V shed 1 base and J shed 5 bases, with 8 bases lying between them. This CDR3 is built from 12 residues. The germline gives CDR1 GTSNPN, CDR2 SVGIG (reference sequence). CDR3: CAWSALGETQYF. The CDR3 nucleotides are TGTGCCTGGAGTGCCCTGGGGGAGACCCAGTACTTC.

The chain employs TRBV12-3 or TRBV12-4 and TRBJ1-4; 7 bases agree with TRBD1. The CDR3 length is 15 residues. Losses at the gene ends were 0 bases for V and 7 bases for J; bases not matched to a gene: 5. As DNA, the CDR3 is TGTGCCAGCAGTTTAGCCGGGACAGTTCGTGAAAAACTGTTTTTT. Encoded protein: CASSLAGTVREKLFF.

There are many counts of this clonotype. The chain joins TRBV4-3 to TRBJ2-3; no clear D gene. The CDR3 has 14 residues. V gave up 0 bases and J gave up 2 bases, with 6 bases separating them. Germline V gene sequence: CDR1 LGHNA, CDR2 YSLEER. This CDR3 reads CASSQDYHTDTQYF. The DNA of the CDR3 is TGCGCCAGCAGCCAAGATTACCACACAGATACGCAGTATTTT.

This clonotype was counted between two and nine times. The chain has TRBV6-1 and TRBJ1-5, with D tentatively TRBD1 (5 bases). Germline-derived CDR1 and CDR2 are MNHNS and SASEGT. The V end was cut by 2 bases, the J end by 4 bases, with 12 bases between. CDR3 length: 15 residues. The CDR3 sequence is CASSETGIINQPQHF. As DNA, the CDR3 is TGTGCCAGCAGTGAAACAGGAATAATAAATCAGCCCCAGCATTTT.

The sample holds many counts of this clonotype. The CDR3 nucleotides are TGTGCCAGCAGCCCCTTTGAGGGGAGGAGGTATGGCGAGCAGTACTTC. As protein: CASSPFEGRRYGEQYF. V gene TRBV27 combines with J gene TRBJ2-7, with D possibly being TRBD2 (6 bases). V lost 6 bases and J 6 bases, leaving 24 bases between the germline ends. This CDR3 is 16 amino acids long. From germline, CDR1 is MNHEY and CDR2 SMNVEV (reference sequence).

The chain links TRBV5-5 to TRBJ1-2, with a weak D call TRBD1 (6 bases). Germline values: CDR1 SGHKS, CDR2 YYEKEE (reference sequence). The CDR3 totals 16 residues. Trimming took off 0 bases at V and 6 bases at J, with 18 bases between the two ends. The CDR3 spells CASSLAGAGFRNGYTF. The CDR3 DNA reads as TGTGCCAGCAGCTTGGCAGGGGCGGGGTTCAGGAATGGCTACACCTTC. The full variable domain, with the rest looked up from reference TRBV5-5 and TRBJ1-2, is DAGVTQSPTHLIKTRGQQVTLRCSPISGHKSVSWYQQVLGQGPQFIFQYYEKEERGRGNFPDRFSARQFPNYSSELNVNALLLGDSALYLCASSLAGAGFRNGYTFGSGTRLTVV.

This clonotype was picked up many times. V is TRBV5-5 and J is TRBJ2-1; 15 bases align to TRBD2. The CDR3 runs 18 residues. The germline gives CDR1 SGHKS, CDR2 YYEKEE (reference sequence). The junction had 7 bases not matched to a gene; V was cut back by 3 bases and J by 3 bases. CDR3 protein: CASSSQGTSGRFYNEQFF. The CDR3 nucleotides read TGTGCCAGCAGCTCACAGGGGACTAGCGGGAGGTTCTACAATGAGCAGTTCTTC.

This chain connects TRBV29-1 to TRBJ2-3, with 7 bases that match TRBD2. The CDR3 length is 12 residues. The ends lost 5 bases at V and 12 bases at J; junction bases unmatched: 11. Germline assignment: CDR1 SQVTM and CDR2 ANQGSEA. CDR3 DNA sequence: TGCAGCGTTCTGCTAAGGGACTACTCCCAGTATTTT. Its translation is CSVLLRDYSQYF.

This clonotype was counted only a few times. The chain has TRBV6-4 and TRBJ1-2; 9 nucleotides agree with TRBD1. The CDR3 consists of 17 residues. Trimming at V came to 7 bases and at J to 0 bases, leaving 12 bases not matched to a gene. Germline V gene sequence: CDR1 MRHNA, CDR2 SNTAGT. The CDR3 DNA follows: TGTGCCAGCACTACACTCCGGGACAGGGAAGCTAACTATGGCTACACCTTC. This sequence encodes CASTTLRDREANYGYTF.

This clonotype was counted many times. V and J are TRBV7-6 and TRBJ2-7, with D tentatively TRBD1 (5 bases). The V gene lost 1 base and the J gene lost 1 base, with 11 bases spanning the gap. The germline V gene encodes CDR1 SGHVS and CDR2 FNYEAQ. This CDR3 is built from 15 residues. The CDR3 DNA reads as TGTGCCAGCAGCTTAGGTCTGGACAATTCCTACGAGCAGTACTTC. It codes for CASSLGLDNSYEQYF.

The chain links TRBV4-3 to TRBJ2-1, with 10 bases aligning to TRBD1. Germline CDR1 is LGHNA and CDR2 is YSLEER. The CDR3 extends over 15 amino acids. J lost 4 bases, V lost 2 bases, and 2 bases had no gene match. CDR3 in amino acids: CASSQSGQGYNEQFF. The DNA of the CDR3 is TGCGCCAGCAGCCAATCGGGACAGGGGTACAATGAGCAGTTCTTC.

The sample holds many counts of this clonotype. The rearrangement uses TRBV5-1 and TRBJ2-3, with no clear D. Trimming cost V 0 bases and J 4 bases, with 6 bases left between them. Germline V gene sequence: CDR1 SGHRS, CDR2 YFSETQ. CDR3 length: 13 amino acids. CDR3 coding DNA: TGCGCCAGCAGCTTGGTCCCCCCAGATACGCAGTATTTT. It encodes CASSLVPPDTQYF.

This clonotype was counted ten times or more. The chain links TRBV5-1 to TRBJ2-5, with D perhaps TRBD1 (5 bases). V gave up 0 bases and J gave up 7 bases, with 13 bases separating them. The CDR3 is 14 residues long. CDR1 is SGHRS, CDR2 YFSETQ, per germline. The CDR3 bases are TGCGCCAGCAGCTTGGAAGGACACAAGGGGACCCAGTACTTC. This encodes CASSLEGHKGTQYF.

This clonotype showed up many times. V is TRBV20-1 and J is TRBJ2-1; D assignment may be TRBD1 or TRBD2 (5 bases each). Germline V lookup: CDR1 DFQATT, CDR2 SNEGSKA (reference sequence). The CDR3 contains 12 residues. V dropped 6 bases and J dropped 5 bases, with 11 bases sitting between them. The CDR3 sequence is CSAGRSDNEQFF. In DNA form, the CDR3 reads TGCAGTGCGGGACGGAGCGACAATGAGCAGTTCTTC.

This clonotype has ten or more counts. The chain recombines TRBV5-1 with TRBJ2-6, with 9 bases identical to TRBD1. The CDR3 length is 16 residues. With V trimmed by 3 bases and J by 3 bases, 4 bases remained unmatched. In germline, CDR1 is SGHRS, CDR2 YFSETQ. The CDR3 DNA is TGCGCCAGCAGCTCCGGGACAGGGTTTGGGGCCAACGTCCTGACTTTC. Protein sequence: CASSSGTGFGANVLTF.

This clonotype appeared a single time. The chain joins TRBV7-8 to TRBJ2-3; 9 bases align to TRBD2. With 5 bases clipped from V and 1 base from J, the junction kept 10 bases outside the gene matches. Germline V gene sequence: CDR1 SGHVS, CDR2 FQNEAQ. The CDR3 is 17 amino acids. CDR3 residues: CASSPLAGGPGTDTQYF. CDR3 nucleotides: TGTGCCAGCAGCCCTTTGGCGGGGGGGCCGGGCACAGATACGCAGTATTTT. Filled out from reference TRBV7-8 and TRBJ2-3, the complete variable domain reads GAGVSQSPRYKVAKRGQDVALRCDPISGHVSLFWYQQALGQGPEFLTYFQNEAQLDKSGLPSDRFFAERPEGSVSTLKIQRTQQEDSAVYLCASSPLAGGPGTDTQYFGPGTRLTVL.

V is TRBV9 and J is TRBJ2-1, with 11 bases matching TRBD1. The CDR3 is made up of 18 amino acids. Germline V lookup: CDR1 SGDLS, CDR2 YYNGEE. J lost 4 bases, V lost 3 bases, and 12 bases had no gene match. Here the CDR3 reads CASSARGQGAKSYNEQFF. The CDR3 coding sequence is TGTGCCAGCAGCGCCCGAGGACAGGGGGCTAAGTCGTACAATGAGCAGTTCTTC.

With regard to this clonotype: Given a much more abundant clone one base away, this may be a read error. This chain uses TRBV5-1 with TRBJ1-1, with D possibly being TRBD1 (6 bases). The CDR3 is made up of 14 amino acids. Deletions cut 4 bases from V and 4 bases from J, with 14 bases between. Germline values: CDR1 SGHRS, CDR2 YFSETQ. The CDR3 here is CASSPGQMSTEAFF. CDR3 DNA: TGCGCCAGCAGCCCTGGACAGATGAGCACTGAAGCTTTCTTT.

This clonotype occurred many times. The chain links TRBV6-5 to TRBJ2-7; the D gene is possibly TRBD2 (5 bases). The V end was cut by 4 bases, the J end by 2 bases, with 9 bases between. The CDR3 runs to 13 residues. Per the germline V gene, CDR1 is MNHEY and CDR2 is SVGAGI. In DNA form, the CDR3 reads TGTGCCAGCAGTTTCCCCGGGACCTACGAGCAGTACTTC. Protein product: CASSFPGTYEQYF.

This chain links TRBV28 with TRBJ1-6; 9 nucleotides agree with TRBD1. Looked up from germline, CDR1 is MDHEN and CDR2 is SYDVKM. V shed 4 bases, J shed 10 bases, and the junction held 5 bases outside the gene matches. This CDR3 contains 14 residues. The CDR3 reads CASSSTGGKSPLHF. DNA for the CDR3: TGTGCCAGCAGTTCTACAGGGGGCAAGTCACCCCTCCACTTT.

This clonotype was counted between two and nine times. CDR3 nucleotides: TGTGCCAGCAGCTATCAGGGGTTTTCACCCCTCCACTTT. Its protein is CASSYQGFSPLHF. This sequence joins TRBV7-8 and TRBJ1-6; tentatively, D is TRBD1 (6 bases). Germline V gene data show CDR1 as SGHVS and CDR2 as FQNEAQ. The V end lost 4 bases, the J end lost 9 bases, and 10 bases lay between the germline ends. This CDR3 spans 13 amino acids.

This chain links TRBV20-1 with TRBJ2-5; TRBD2 might be the D (5 bases). Germline CDR1 and CDR2: DFQATT and SNEGSKA (reference sequence). The germline V and J ends were trimmed by 5 bases and 12 bases, with 16 bases remaining between them. The CDR3 spans 11 residues. The CDR3 here is CSAALGSQKYF. CDR3 coding DNA: TGCAGTGCTGCCCTAGGGAGCCAAAAGTACTTC.

This clonotype was counted only a few times. The chain is built from TRBV20-1 and TRBJ2-1; tentative D call: TRBD1 (5 bases). V was trimmed by 0 bases and J by 2 bases, leaving 11 bases between them. Germline V CDR1 and CDR2: DFQATT, SNEGSKA (reference sequence). The CDR3 contains 15 residues. CDR3 residues: CSARDRETPYNEQFF. For the CDR3, the DNA is TGCAGTGCTAGAGACAGGGAAACCCCCTACAATGAGCAGTTCTTC.

This clonotype was seen a few times. The rearrangement links TRBV10-2 to TRBJ1-1; 7 bases match TRBD1. The CDR3 is made up of 15 amino acids. J was trimmed by 3 bases and V by 3 bases; bases with no gene match: 7. Germline CDR1 is WSHSY and CDR2 is SAAADI. The CDR3 reads CASSDAGGDDTEAFF. The CDR3 region has the DNA TGCGCCAGCAGTGACGCAGGGGGAGACGACACTGAAGCTTTCTTT.

This clonotype was seen a handful of times. The chain combines TRBV10-3 with TRBJ2-1; 7 bases map to TRBD1. Per the germline V gene, CDR1 is ENHRY and CDR2 is SYGVKD. V was clipped by 1 base and J by 6 bases; unmatched bases: 6. The CDR3 loop spans 15 amino acids. CDR3 bases: TGTGCCATCAGTGAGTGGGGACAGATTGGCAATGAGCAGTTCTTC. Translation: CAISEWGQIGNEQFF.

This clonotype appeared a few times. V is TRBV7-9 and J is TRBJ2-3, with 7 bases aligning to TRBD1. The CDR3 sequence is 12 residues long. Germline assignment: CDR1 SEHNR and CDR2 FQNEAQ (reference sequence). Trimming took 5 bases from V and 6 from J; bases not matched to a gene: 2. In DNA, the CDR3 is TGTGCCAGCAGCGAGGACAGGGATACGCAGTATTTT. Its translation is CASSEDRDTQYF.

In this sample, this clonotype turned up a few times. CDR3 residues: CASSPGRSNFEQFF. The DNA for the CDR3 is TGTGCCAGCAGCCCGGGACGGAGTAATTTTGAGCAGTTCTTC. This chain uses TRBV28 with TRBJ2-1; either TRBD1 or TRBD2 may fit D (5 bases each). This CDR3 region has 14 residues. V was trimmed by 6 bases and J by 9 bases, leaving 18 bases between them. Germline-derived CDR1 and CDR2 are MDHEN and SYDVKM.

There are a few counts of this clonotype. This chain connects TRBV6-1 to TRBJ2-7; TRBD2 aligns across 15 bases. Germline V lookup: CDR1 MNHNS, CDR2 SASEGT. With 5 bases clipped from V and 3 bases from J, the junction kept 8 bases outside the gene matches. CDR3 length: 17 amino acids. Written as DNA, the CDR3 is TGTGCCAGCAGTACCAGGACTAGCGGGAGGGCTATCTACGAGCAGTACTTC. Encoded protein: CASSTRTSGRAIYEQYF.

This clonotype was seen a handful of times. CDR3 sequence: CASSLQGTSGRKTTDTQYF. As DNA, the CDR3 is TGTGCCAGCAGCCTCCAGGGGACTAGCGGGAGGAAAACCACAGATACGCAGTATTTT. The V call is TRBV11-2, the J call TRBJ2-3, with 15 nucleotides matching TRBD2. With V trimmed by 5 bases and J by 2 bases, 11 bases remained unmatched. This CDR3 is 19 amino acids long. Germline CDR1 SGHAT, CDR2 FQNNGV. The complete variable domain, with remaining parts taken from reference TRBV11-2 and TRBJ2-3, reads EAGVAQSPRYKIIEKRQSVAFWCNPISGHATLYWYQQILGQGPKLLIQFQNNGVVDDSQLPKDRFSAERLKGVDSTLKIQPAKLEDSAVYLCASSLQGTSGRKTTDTQYFGPGTRLTVL.

This clonotype was observed a handful of times. V gene TRBV9 combines with J gene TRBJ2-2; 10 nucleotides align to TRBD2. This CDR3 region has 16 residues. V lost 4 bases to trimming and J lost 0 bases; unmatched junction nucleotides: 3. CDR1 SGDLS and CDR2 YYNGEE come from the germline V gene. The CDR3: CASSLTSGTNTGELFF. The CDR3 nucleotides are TGTGCCAGCAGCTTAACTAGCGGGACGAACACCGGGGAGCTGTTTTTT.

The sample holds a few counts of this clonotype. V gene TRBV5-1 combines with J gene TRBJ1-2; 9 nucleotides align to TRBD1. Germline lookup yields CDR1 SGHRS and CDR2 YFSETQ. There are 12 residues in the CDR3. Losses at the gene ends were 5 bases for V and 8 bases for J; bases not matched to a gene: 4. The CDR3 region has the DNA TGCGCCAGCAGTAACAGGGGGCAGGGCTACACCTTC. Translated, it gives CASSNRGQGYTF.